A selection of T cell receptor beta chains follows, all from one sample in a study of human T cells and chemical hapten exposure. TCRdb re-analysed the RACE reads in MiXCR, keeping a single row per CDR3 protein. The sample includes roughly 94,000 distinct CDR3 sequences, 9% to 9.5% of them seen just once. The material sequenced was whole blood, taken in connection with sensitization to the hapten diphenylcyclopropenone (DPC). These TCRs come from a woman aged 40 to 49 with alopecia areata. Some clones in this sample may be carry-over from other donors' samples. Each CDR3 is given with its conserved first and last residue. Each record gives: D gene, J gene, clone size, V gene, CDR3 DNA, CDR3 protein. The D gene is left open where the match is weak. Size values are once, few and many counts, or a class for expanded clones, and some rows have none.

D gene: .
J gene: TRBJ1-1
clone size: few
V gene: TRBV11-2
CDR3 DNA: TGTGCCAGCAGCGTAAATCCCAGAAACACTGAAGCTTTCTTT
CDR3 protein: CASSVNPRNTEAFF

D gene: TRBD2
J gene: TRBJ2-7
clone size: many
V gene: TRBV13
CDR3 DNA: TGTGCCAGCAGCTCCCGCCAGTTGAGCGGGAGGATGGTCTACGAGCAGTACTTC
CDR3 protein: CASSSRQLSGRMVYEQYF

D gene: .
J gene: TRBJ1-2
clone size: many
V gene: TRBV6-6
CDR3 DNA: TGTGCCGCGAGGGGTGGAGGAGCTATCCAATATGGCTACACCTTC
CDR3 protein: CAARGGGAIQYGYTF

D gene: TRBD1
J gene: TRBJ2-7
clone size: many
V gene: TRBV11-2
CDR3 DNA: TGTGCCAGCAGCTTGGGCCAGGGGGTCGGCGCGCAGTACTTC
CDR3 protein: CASSLGQGVGAQYF

D gene: .
J gene: TRBJ1-5
clone size: many
V gene: TRBV18
CDR3 DNA: TGTGCCAGCTCACCCCAGGGGAACAGGGATCAGCCCCAGCATTTT
CDR3 protein: CASSPQGNRDQPQHF

D gene: TRBD2
J gene: TRBJ2-4
clone size: many
V gene: TRBV20-1
CDR3 DNA: TGCAGTGCTAGAGATGTCGGGTCTGGGGGAGGGCGATTAGCCAAAAACATTCAGTACTTC
CDR3 protein: CSARDVGSGGGRLAKNIQYF

D gene: .
J gene: TRBJ1-1
clone size: .
V gene: TRBV7-2
CDR3 DNA: TGTGCCAGCAGCTTTAGCCTTGGGGGCCTGGAAGCTTTCTTT
CDR3 protein: CASSFSLGGLEAFF

D gene: .
J gene: TRBJ2-3
clone size: .
V gene: TRBV28
CDR3 DNA: TGTGCCAGCAGTTCCAGGGGCAGCACTAGCACAGATACGCAGTATTTT
CDR3 protein: CASSSRGSTSTDTQYF

D gene: TRBD2
J gene: TRBJ2-1
clone size: many
V gene: TRBV3-1
CDR3 DNA: TGTGCCAGCAGCACATACCGGGACTATAGCTCCTACAATGAGCAGTTCTTC
CDR3 protein: CASSTYRDYSSYNEQFF

D gene: .
J gene: TRBJ1-2
clone size: many
V gene: TRBV20-1
CDR3 DNA: TGCAGTGCTCGGGGCCTGGGGCTCTATGGCTACACCTTC
CDR3 protein: CSARGLGLYGYTF

D gene: .
J gene: TRBJ1-2
clone size: many
V gene: TRBV21-1
CDR3 DNA: TGTGCCAGCAGCAAAAGGACAGGGGACAACTATGGCTACACCTTC
CDR3 protein: CASSKRTGDNYGYTF

D gene: .
J gene: TRBJ2-7
clone size: many
V gene: TRBV21-1
CDR3 DNA: TGTGCCAGCAGACCCCCCTGGTCCCCATCCTGCGAGCAGTACTTC
CDR3 protein: CASRPPWSPSCEQYF

D gene: .
J gene: TRBJ2-5
clone size: many
V gene: TRBV7-9
CDR3 DNA: TGTGCCAGCAGCTTAGGGGTGGGCGGCTCCTTCAAAGAGACCCAGTACTTC
CDR3 protein: CASSLGVGGSFKETQYF

D gene: .
J gene: TRBJ1-3
clone size: .
V gene: TRBV5-8
CDR3 DNA: TGTGCCAGCAGCGTCAACTCTGGAAACACCATATATTTT
CDR3 protein: CASSVNSGNTIYF

D gene: .
J gene: TRBJ1-1
clone size: many
V gene: TRBV7-2
CDR3 DNA: TGTGCCAGCAGCTTAGCATCGCGGGGTTCTGAAGCTTTCTTT
CDR3 protein: CASSLASRGSEAFF

D gene: .
J gene: TRBJ2-5
clone size: few
V gene: TRBV7-6
CDR3 DNA: TGTGCCAGCAGCCGCGGCGACCAAGAGACCCAGTACTTC
CDR3 protein: CASSRGDQETQYF

D gene: .
J gene: TRBJ1-1
clone size: many
V gene: TRBV7-9
CDR3 DNA: TGTGCCAGCAGCCCACACTCGGGGAACACTGAAGCTTTCTTT
CDR3 protein: CASSPHSGNTEAFF

D gene: TRBD2
J gene: TRBJ2-3
clone size: few
V gene: TRBV7-2
CDR3 DNA: TGTGCCAGCAGCTCCCGGACTAGCTTGAGCACAGATACGCAGTATTTT
CDR3 protein: CASSSRTSLSTDTQYF

D gene: .
J gene: TRBJ2-2
clone size: many
V gene: TRBV4-2
CDR3 DNA: TGTGCCAGCAGCCAAGATCTCAGGGGGACTTTCAACACCGGGGAGCTGTTTTTT
CDR3 protein: CASSQDLRGTFNTGELFF

D gene: .
J gene: TRBJ2-7
clone size: many
V gene: TRBV7-2
CDR3 DNA: TGTGCCAGCAGCTTGGGACATCCCCTCGAGCAGTACTTC
CDR3 protein: CASSLGHPLEQYF

D gene: .
J gene: TRBJ2-5
clone size: .
V gene: TRBV4-1
CDR3 DNA: TGCGCCAGCAGCCAAGCGTGGACGGGGGCGGGAGAGACCCAGTACTTC
CDR3 protein: CASSQAWTGAGETQYF

D gene: .
J gene: TRBJ2-5
clone size: few
V gene: TRBV7-2
CDR3 DNA: TGTGCCAGCAGCTTAGTGGTCAGAGAGACCCAGTACTTC
CDR3 protein: CASSLVVRETQYF

D gene: .
J gene: TRBJ1-5
clone size: .
V gene: TRBV24-1
CDR3 DNA: TGTGCCACCAGTGAGGGCAGCGAAAATCAGCCCCAGCATTTT
CDR3 protein: CATSEGSENQPQHF

D gene: .
J gene: TRBJ2-2
clone size: many
V gene: TRBV5-1
CDR3 DNA: TGCGCCAGCAGCTTCACAGTGCCCGGGGAGCTGTTTTTT
CDR3 protein: CASSFTVPGELFF

D gene: .
J gene: TRBJ1-1
clone size: many
V gene: TRBV12-2
CDR3 DNA: TGTGCAAGTCGCTTAGTAGGGCCGAGCGACACTGAAGCTTTCTTT
CDR3 protein: CASRLVGPSDTEAFF

D gene: .
J gene: TRBJ2-1
clone size: many
V gene: TRBV11-2
CDR3 DNA: TGTGCCAGCAGCTTGGGCGGGCCGCACAATGAGCAGTTCTTC
CDR3 protein: CASSLGGPHNEQFF

D gene: TRBD2
J gene: TRBJ2-2
clone size: .
V gene: TRBV28
CDR3 DNA: TGTGCCAGCAGTAGCCTTGGACTAGCGGGGACCGGGGAGCTGTTTTTT
CDR3 protein: CASSSLGLAGTGELFF

D gene: TRBD2
J gene: TRBJ2-5
clone size: .
V gene: TRBV7-7
CDR3 DNA: TGTGCTAGCAGCTTGGGACTAGCGGGAGGAGCTAAAGAGACCCAGTACTTC
CDR3 protein: CASSLGLAGGAKETQYF

D gene: TRBD2
J gene: TRBJ2-3
clone size: many
V gene: TRBV7-9
CDR3 DNA: TGTGCCAGCAGCTTAGCTCGTCGGCTAGCGGGAGGGCCGGGCACAGATACGCAGTATTTT
CDR3 protein: CASSLARRLAGGPGTDTQYF

D gene: .
J gene: TRBJ2-7
clone size: many
V gene: TRBV24-1
CDR3 DNA: TGTGCCACCAGTGATTCGTCGGGACTGTACGAGCAGTACTTC
CDR3 protein: CATSDSSGLYEQYF

D gene: TRBD1
J gene: TRBJ2-7
clone size: .
V gene: TRBV7-9
CDR3 DNA: TGTGCCAGCACCACGGGTGAGGGGGCTGCCTCCGACGAGCAGTACTTC
CDR3 protein: CASTTGEGAASDEQYF

D gene: .
J gene: TRBJ2-2
clone size: .
V gene: TRBV29-1
CDR3 DNA: TGCAGCGTGAGCGGACAGTCCCGACCCGCGAACACCGGGGAGCTGTTTTTT
CDR3 protein: CSVSGQSRPANTGELFF

D gene: TRBD2
J gene: TRBJ2-7
clone size: .
V gene: TRBV29-1
CDR3 DNA: TGCAGCGTTGTTGGACTAGCGGGGTACGAGCAGTACTTC
CDR3 protein: CSVVGLAGYEQYF

D gene: TRBD2
J gene: TRBJ2-2
clone size: .
V gene: TRBV7-9
CDR3 DNA: TGTGCCAGCAAGCTAGCGGGTAACACCGGGGAGCTGTTTTTT
CDR3 protein: CASKLAGNTGELFF

D gene: .
J gene: TRBJ2-1
clone size: few
V gene: TRBV29-1
CDR3 DNA: TGCAGCGTTGTAGTGGCGGGACCTGGCAGCTCTGTCAATGAGCAGTTCTTC
CDR3 protein: CSVVVAGPGSSVNEQFF

D gene: TRBD1
J gene: TRBJ2-1
clone size: .
V gene: TRBV9
CDR3 DNA: TGTGCCAGCAGCGGTAGGTCAGGGGGCCGGGATGAGCAGTTCTTC
CDR3 protein: CASSGRSGGRDEQFF

D gene: .
J gene: TRBJ2-1
clone size: .
V gene: TRBV7-3
CDR3 DNA: TGTGCCAGCAGCTTAACGGCTCGAGAGCAGTTCTTC
CDR3 protein: CASSLTAREQFF

D gene: .
J gene: TRBJ2-5
clone size: many
V gene: TRBV7-2
CDR3 DNA: TGTGCCAGCAGCCCGGGACTTCAAGAGACCCAGTACTTC
CDR3 protein: CASSPGLQETQYF

D gene: TRBD2
J gene: TRBJ2-1
clone size: many
V gene: TRBV5-4
CDR3 DNA: TGTGCCAGCAGCTTAGCGGGAGACTACAATGAGCAGTTCTTC
CDR3 protein: CASSLAGDYNEQFF

D gene: TRBD2
J gene: TRBJ2-1
clone size: .
V gene: TRBV6-6
CDR3 DNA: TGTGCCAGCAGTCCGACTAGCGGGAGGCCGAGCTCCTACAATGAGCAGTTCTTC
CDR3 protein: CASSPTSGRPSSYNEQFF

D gene: TRBD2
J gene: TRBJ2-1
clone size: .
V gene: TRBV11-2
CDR3 DNA: TGTGCCAGCAGCTCGGGGGGGACCCACTACAATGAGCAGTTCTTC
CDR3 protein: CASSSGGTHYNEQFF

D gene: TRBD1
J gene: TRBJ2-7
clone size: few
V gene: TRBV7-9
CDR3 DNA: TGTGCCAGCAGCGACAGGGGGCTGGACGAGCAGTACTTC
CDR3 protein: CASSDRGLDEQYF

D gene: TRBD2
J gene: TRBJ2-2
clone size: few
V gene: TRBV4-3
CDR3 DNA: TGCGCCAGCAGCCCCCAGCGGGAGGGCGGGGAGCTGTTTTTT
CDR3 protein: CASSPQREGGELFF

D gene: TRBD1
J gene: TRBJ1-2
clone size: many
V gene: TRBV4-1
CDR3 DNA: TGCGCCAGCAGCCAAGAGGGACAGGGACCGACCTATGGCTACACCTTC
CDR3 protein: CASSQEGQGPTYGYTF

D gene: .
J gene: TRBJ1-4
clone size: .
V gene: TRBV29-1
CDR3 DNA: TGCAGCGTGGTCTGGGGCGAAAAACTGTTTTTT
CDR3 protein: CSVVWGEKLFF

D gene: TRBD1
J gene: TRBJ1-6
clone size: .
V gene: TRBV14
CDR3 DNA: TGTGCCAGCAGCCGCGAACTCCTAAAGTTTGGGACAGGGAACTTACCCCTCCACTTT
CDR3 protein: CASSRELLKFGTGNLPLHF

D gene: .
J gene: TRBJ2-7
clone size: .
V gene: TRBV20-1
CDR3 DNA: TGCAGTGCTAGAAGGGCGGCGATCTCCTACGAGCAGTACTTC
CDR3 protein: CSARRAAISYEQYF

D gene: TRBD2
J gene: TRBJ2-3
clone size: .
V gene: TRBV11-2
CDR3 DNA: TGTGCCAGCAGCCCGAGACTAGCGGGGTACACAGATACGCAGTATTTT
CDR3 protein: CASSPRLAGYTDTQYF

D gene: .
J gene: TRBJ2-4
clone size: few
V gene: TRBV6-2/TRBV6-3
CDR3 DNA: TGTGCCAGCAGTCCCCTAGACAGGACTCCTGACCTAGCCAAAAACATTCAGTACTTC
CDR3 protein: CASSPLDRTPDLAKNIQYF

D gene: .
J gene: TRBJ1-4
clone size: many
V gene: TRBV28
CDR3 DNA: TGTGCCAGCAGTTTATCGCAGGGTATCGGTGAAAAACTGTTTTTT
CDR3 protein: CASSLSQGIGEKLFF

D gene: .
J gene: TRBJ2-2
clone size: .
V gene: TRBV2
CDR3 DNA: TGTGCCAGCTCACGAGGAACGAGAGACGGGGAGCTGTTTTTT
CDR3 protein: CASSRGTRDGELFF

D gene: TRBD1
J gene: TRBJ2-2
clone size: many
V gene: TRBV11-2
CDR3 DNA: TGTGCCATCCAGACAGGGGTAGGCACCGGGGAGCTGTTTTTT
CDR3 protein: CAIQTGVGTGELFF

D gene: .
J gene: TRBJ2-7
clone size: .
V gene: TRBV29-1
CDR3 DNA: TGCAGCGCAGGACAGGGACTAAACGGGCAGCAGTACTTC
CDR3 protein: CSAGQGLNGQQYF

D gene: TRBD2
J gene: TRBJ2-1
clone size: few
V gene: TRBV6-1
CDR3 DNA: TGTGCCAGCAGCGCGGGGGCGGGAGGTAACAATGAGCAGTTCTTC
CDR3 protein: CASSAGAGGNNEQFF